This T cell receptor (beta chain) is from a study of tumor and adjacent non-tumor tissue in lung cancer. A modified ARM-PCR protocol with three rounds of nested PCR amplified TCRbeta. TCRdb processed the multiplex PCR reads anew with MiXCR; each CDR3 protein has one entry. Among fewer than 120,000 distinct CDR3 sequences listed, 84% were seen once. The CDR3 has 16 residues. Germline V lookup: CDR1 SQVTM, CDR2 ANQGSEA. The template was RNA from unsorted bulk tissue. Findings and limits, study-wide: Tumor tissue had significantly higher TCR diversity than normal lung. Tumor repertoires had a smaller top 100 clone share than normal lung.

To note about this clonotype: Its antigen is still unknown. One junction end does not reproduce the germline sequence, and a read error may be involved.

The receptor was derived from a man in his 70s with non-small cell lung cancer. V is TRBV29-1 and J is TRBJ2-1; tentatively, D is TRBD1 or TRBD2 (5 bases each). Specimen: lung tumor tissue. The CDR3 DNA reads TGCAGCGTTGAACTCTATGACAGAGGGGTGGACAATGAGCAGTTTTTC. Its protein is CSVELYDRGVDNEQFF.